This passage covers 32 T cell receptor beta chains from one sample sequenced in a study of identifying expanded T cells in peripheral blood. Using immunoSEQ multiplex PCR, the repertoire was profiled, and TCRdb retains in-frame clones only, with some absent. The data hold about 85,000 clones, with approximately 90% observed a single time. Sequencing input: blood. These receptors were taken from a person between 18 and 75 years old in good health.

The J gene is TRBJ1-6, the V gene TRBV11-2; D not certain. Germline CDR1 is SGHAT and CDR2 is FQNNGV. The CDR3 is made up of 15 amino acids. Trimming took 5 bases from V and 7 from J, leaving 15 bases between them. The CDR3 DNA reads TGTGCCAGCAGCCTACGGGTCACTGGGAATTCACCCCTCCACTTT. Its protein product is CASSLRVTGNSPLHF.

The chain links TRBV6-6 to TRBJ1-4, with 10 bases matching TRBD1. V dropped 6 bases and J dropped 8; count of bases not matched to a gene: 12. The CDR3 runs 16 residues. Germline-derived CDR1 and CDR2 are MNHNY and SVGAGI (reference sequence). The CDR3 coding sequence is TGTGCCAGCAGCACCGGACGGACAGGGGGGAGGGAAAAACTGTTTTTT. Residues: CASSTGRTGGREKLFF.

This chain uses TRBV9 with TRBJ2-5; 11 bases are shared with TRBD2. CDR1 and CDR2 (germline): SGDLS, YYNGEE. This CDR3 is 15 amino acids long. V lost 3 bases and J lost 2; bases outside the gene matches: 3. The CDR3 DNA reads as TGTGCCAGCAGCGAGCCTAGCGGGGGGCAAGAGACCCAGTACTTC. It yields the protein CASSEPSGGQETQYF. Based on the CDR3 plus reference TRBV9 and TRBJ2-5, the full variable domain is DSGVTQTPKHLITATGQRVTLRCSPRSGDLSVYWYQQSLDQGLQFLIQYYNGEERAKGNILERFSAQQFPDLHSELNLSSLELGDSALYFCASSEPSGGQETQYFGPGTRLLVL.

J is TRBJ2-6 and V is TRBV9, with D hard to call. Between the trimmed V and J ends, which lost 1 base and 2 bases, there was a span of 4 bases. The CDR3 is 14 residues long. In germline, CDR1 is SGDLS, CDR2 YYNGEE. The chain's CDR3 is CASSVTTGANVLTF. CDR3 DNA: TGTGCCAGCAGCGTAACAACTGGGGCCAACGTCCTGACTTTC.

The chain couples TRBV2 to TRBJ1-6; D unclear. Germline-derived CDR1 and CDR2 are SNHLY and FYNNEI. The CDR3 is 13 residues long. Trimming removed 7 bases from V and 3 bases from J, with 7 bases in between. The CDR3: CASTDNYNSPLHF. The CDR3 DNA is TGTGCCAGCACCGACAACTATAATTCACCCCTCCACTTT.

This clone was found once. The rearrangement links TRBV7-8 to TRBJ1-1, with 7 bases that match TRBD1. This CDR3 is built from 15 residues. V lost 5 bases, J lost 5 bases, and 11 bases stayed unmatched. Looked up from germline, CDR1 is SGHVS and CDR2 is FQNEAQ. The DNA of the CDR3 is TGTGCCAGCAGCGGACAGGTCGGGGGATGGACTGAAGCTTTCTTT. Translated, it gives CASSGQVGGWTEAFF. Variable domain in full (rest from reference TRBV7-8 and TRBJ1-1): GAGVSQSPRYKVAKRGQDVALRCDPISGHVSLFWYQQALGQGPEFLTYFQNEAQLDKSGLPSDRFFAERPEGSVSTLKIQRTQQEDSAVYLCASSGQVGGWTEAFFGQGTRLTVV.

This sequence joins TRBV4-1 and TRBJ2-1; 11 bases align to TRBD2. CDR1 MGHRA and CDR2 YSYEKL come from the germline V gene. The CDR3 is made up of 17 amino acids. V shed 0 bases and J 6 bases; nucleotides not matched to a gene: 7. The CDR3 protein is CASSQDSKLAGVNEQFF. CDR3 DNA: TGCGCCAGCAGCCAAGATAGTAAACTAGCGGGGGTCAATGAGCAGTTCTTC.

The V call is TRBV2, the J call TRBJ1-6; no firm D call. The CDR3 extends over 12 amino acids. Per germline, CDR1 SNHLY and CDR2 FYNNEI. V was pared by 7 bases and J by 8 bases, with 9 bases between. The CDR3 loop reads CASMEEDSPLHF. CDR3 nucleotide sequence: TGTGCCAGCATGGAGGAAGATTCACCCCTCCACTTT.

The count of this clone is one. V is TRBV4-3 and J is TRBJ1-2, with TRBD1 matching 8 bases. The V segment lost 1 base and the J segment 7 bases; nucleotides outside the gene matches: 2. This CDR3 is built from 13 residues. Germline V gene sequence: CDR1 LGHNA, CDR2 YSLEER. The CDR3 loop is CASSQADRGGYTF. DNA for the CDR3: TGCGCCAGCAGCCAAGCTGACAGGGGTGGCTACACCTTC.

The chain carries TRBV27 and TRBJ2-7, with a tentative D call TRBD2 (5 bases). The CDR3 has 14 amino acids. Trimming shortened V by 2 bases and J by 3 bases, and 11 bases separated the two germline ends. Germline values: CDR1 MNHEY, CDR2 SMNVEV (reference sequence). The CDR3 sequence: CASSLTRTFYEQYF. DNA for the CDR3: TGTGCCAGCAGTTTAACTAGAACTTTCTACGAGCAGTACTTC.

The rearrangement joins TRBV5-8 to TRBJ2-5; TRBD1 matches 8 bases. V shed 4 bases and J 5 bases; nucleotides not matched to a gene: 10. Germline CDR1 and CDR2: SGHTS and YDEGEE. CDR3 length: 15 amino acids. CDR3 nucleotides: TGTGCCAGCAGCCCTGGGACAGGTACGCGGGAGACCCAGTACTTC. Translation: CASSPGTGTRETQYF. The full variable domain, its missing parts supplied by reference TRBV5-8 and TRBJ2-5, is EAGVTQSPTHLIKTRGQQATLRCSPISGHTSVYWYQQALGLGLQFLLWYDEGEERNRGNFPPRFSGRQFPNYSSELNVNALELEDSALYLCASSPGTGTRETQYFGPGTRLLVL.

The chain is built from TRBV13 and TRBJ2-2; D is perhaps TRBD2 (6 bases). V was cut by 3 bases and J by 1 base, with 9 bases left in between. This CDR3 is built from 15 residues. Per germline, CDR1 PRHDT and CDR2 FYEKMQ (reference sequence). The CDR3 region has the DNA TGTGCCAGCAGCTTGCGCGGGGAGAACACCGGGGAGCTGTTTTTT. Protein: CASSLRGENTGELFF.

The chain couples TRBV18 to TRBJ1-2; 9 bases are shared with TRBD1. Unmatched junction bases numbered 6, after V lost 2 bases and J lost 8 bases. CDR3 length: 14 residues. Germline V gives CDR1 KGHSH, CDR2 LQKENI. This chain's CDR3 is CASSPYRDREGYTF. In DNA form, the CDR3 reads TGTGCCAGCTCACCATACCGGGACAGGGAGGGCTACACCTTC. Looking up the rest from reference TRBV18 and TRBJ1-2 gives the full variable domain: NAGVMQNPRHLVRRRGQEARLRCSPMKGHSHVYWYRQLPEEGLKFMVYLQKENIIDESGMPKERFSAEFPKEGPSILRIQQVVRGDSAAYFCASSPYRDREGYTFGSGTRLTVV.

The chain uses TRBV18 and TRBJ1-2; a weak D match, TRBD1 (5 bases). This CDR3 comprises 15 residues. The germline CDR1 and CDR2 sequences are KGHSH and LQKENI. Trimming shortened V by 3 bases and J by 6 bases, and 17 bases separated the two germline ends. CDR3 in amino acids: CASSPQQDTLDGYTF. DNA of the CDR3: TGTGCCAGCTCACCCCAACAGGACACCCTCGATGGCTACACCTTC.

V usage is TRBV27 and J usage is TRBJ1-1; TRBD1 matches at 7 bases. Germline trimming cut 2 bases from V and 5 bases from J; bases unmatched to any gene: 8. The CDR3 loop spans 15 amino acids. Germline V CDR1 and CDR2: MNHEY, SMNVEV (reference sequence). This CDR3 is CASSLRQGLLTEAFF. CDR3 DNA sequence: TGTGCCAGCAGTTTACGACAGGGTCTTTTGACTGAAGCTTTCTTT.

The chain combines TRBV7-9 with TRBJ1-5; the D gene is possibly TRBD1 (5 bases). Germline V gene sequence: CDR1 SEHNR, CDR2 FQNEAQ (reference sequence). The CDR3 spans 17 residues. V lost 5 bases to trimming and J lost 4 bases, with 21 bases between them. The CDR3 here is CASSLKLDSQINQPQHF. CDR3 coding DNA: TGTGCCAGCAGCCTCAAACTCGACAGTCAGATTAATCAGCCCCAGCATTTT. Based on the CDR3 plus reference TRBV7-9 and TRBJ1-5, the full variable domain is DTGVSQNPRHKITKRGQNVTFRCDPISEHNRLYWYRQTLGQGPEFLTYFQNEAQLEKSRLLSDRFSAERPKGSFSTLEIQRTEQGDSAMYLCASSLKLDSQINQPQHFGDGTRLSIL.

This clone was counted only a few times. The chain uses TRBV21-1 and TRBJ2-3; the D call of TRBD2 is as the table states it, not checked on the DNA. TRBV21-1 is shown as a pseudogene. This CDR3 is 17 amino acids long. The chain's CDR3 is CASSFQRGWTITDTQYF. CDR3 in DNA: TGTGCCAGCAGCTTCCAGCGGGGGTGGACGATCACAGATACGCAGTATTTT.

The rearrangement links TRBV7-2 to TRBJ2-5; 16 positions agree with TRBD2. The germline V gene has CDR1 SGHTA and CDR2 FQGNSA. With V trimmed by 5 bases and J by 4 bases, 4 bases remained unmatched. The CDR3 totals 16 residues. The CDR3 sequence: CASSQGTSGGAETQYF. In DNA, the CDR3 is TGTGCCAGCAGCCAAGGGACTAGCGGGGGGGCAGAGACCCAGTACTTC.

The rearrangement uses TRBV10-3 and TRBJ1-2, with D possibly TRBD1 on 5 matching bases. The CDR3 length is 13 residues. CDR1 is ENHRY, CDR2 SYGVKD, per germline. V lost 0 bases to trimming and J lost 8 bases, with 10 bases between them. The CDR3 nucleotides are TGTGCCATCAGTGAGTCCCAGGGAGGCGGCTACACCTTC. Translated, it gives CAISESQGGGYTF.

The rearrangement joins TRBV7-9 to TRBJ2-2; 8 bases align to TRBD1. This CDR3 is 16 amino acids long. Losses at the gene ends were 4 bases for V and 3 bases for J; bases not matched to a gene: 7. CDR1 and CDR2 from the germline V gene are SEHNR and FQNEAQ (reference sequence). CDR3 region: CASSSDRGTYTGELFF. DNA for the CDR3: TGTGCCAGCAGCTCAGACAGGGGCACGTACACCGGGGAGCTGTTTTTT.

The rearrangement uses TRBV7-9 and TRBJ2-2; TRBD1 agrees at 7 bases. V lost 5 bases to trimming and J lost 0 bases; unmatched junction nucleotides: 6. The CDR3 spans 16 residues. The germline gives CDR1 SEHNR, CDR2 FQNEAQ (reference sequence). CDR3 in amino acids: CASSQRQGSNTGELFF. CDR3 coding DNA: TGTGCCAGCAGCCAGCGACAGGGATCGAACACCGGGGAGCTGTTTTTT.

As DNA, the CDR3 is TGTGCCAGCAGCTTTGGCGGTAGGAACACTGAAGCTTTCTTT. It specifies CASSFGGRNTEAFF. The V call is TRBV7-2, the J call TRBJ1-1; no clear D gene. In germline, CDR1 is SGHTA, CDR2 FQGNSA. V was cut by 3 bases and J by 1 base, with 9 bases left in between. The CDR3 totals 14 residues.

J is TRBJ1-1 and V is TRBV6-6; 7 bases fit TRBD1. Germline assignment: CDR1 MNHNY and CDR2 SVGAGI (reference sequence). The CDR3 spans 13 residues. With 7 bases clipped from V and 0 bases from J, the junction kept 2 bases outside the gene matches. CDR3 nucleotides: TGTGCCAGCACCAGGGGGATGAACACTGAAGCTTTCTTT. Encoded protein: CASTRGMNTEAFF.

This sequence joins TRBV19 and TRBJ1-2; D unresolved. The CDR3 has 15 residues. Germline V lookup: CDR1 LNHDA, CDR2 SQIVND (reference sequence). V was clipped by 6 bases and J by 0 bases, with 14 bases between them. CDR3 sequence reads: CASSPSLSPNYGYTF. CDR3 in DNA: TGTGCCAGTAGCCCGAGTCTTTCCCCTAACTATGGCTACACCTTC.

The chain links TRBV28 to TRBJ1-5; 7 bases are a match to TRBD1. The CDR3 is 15 residues long. CDR1 and CDR2 from the germline V gene are MDHEN and SYDVKM. V lost 6 bases, J lost 2 bases, and 7 bases stayed unmatched. CDR3: CASRPGGAGNQPQHF. For the CDR3, the DNA is TGTGCCAGCAGACCAGGGGGGGCAGGCAATCAGCCCCAGCATTTT.

This chain joins TRBV6-6 and TRBJ1-2; D might be TRBD1 (5 bases). This CDR3 is 11 amino acids long. The V end was cut by 6 bases, the J end by 8 bases, with 10 bases between. From germline, CDR1 is MNHNY and CDR2 SVGAGI (reference sequence). CDR3 nucleotides: TGTGCCAGCAGCCCGGGGGTCGGCTACACCTTC. Translation: CASSPGVGYTF.

The chain uses TRBV6-6 and TRBJ2-2; D uncertain. V lost 9 bases to trimming and J lost 3 bases, with 5 bases between them. Per germline, CDR1 MNHNY and CDR2 SVGAGI (reference sequence). The CDR3 covers 11 residues. CDR3 coding DNA: TGTGCCAGTGGGGACACCGGGGAGCTGTTTTTT. This codes for CASGDTGELFF.

This chain's CDR3 is CASSLGSNQPQHF. CDR3 nucleotides: TGTGCCAGCAGCTTAGGATCCAATCAGCCCCAGCATTTT. The rearrangement links TRBV5-5 to TRBJ1-5; D call uncertain. The V gene's germline CDR1 is SGHKS and CDR2 YYEKEE (reference sequence). The CDR3 is made up of 13 amino acids. V was shortened by 2 bases and J by 3 bases, with 6 bases between the two germline ends. Full variable domain (outside the CDR3, taken from reference TRBV5-5 and TRBJ1-5): DAGVTQSPTHLIKTRGQQVTLRCSPISGHKSVSWYQQVLGQGPQFIFQYYEKEERGRGNFPDRFSARQFPNYSSELNVNALLLGDSALYLCASSLGSNQPQHFGDGTRLSIL.

V gene TRBV6-6 combines with J gene TRBJ2-7, with D tentatively TRBD1 (5 bases). The V gene's germline CDR1 is MNHNY and CDR2 SVGAGI (reference sequence). V lost 4 bases and J lost 5, with 15 bases in between. The CDR3 contains 14 residues. Here the CDR3 reads CASSLLARGHEQYF. The CDR3 coding sequence is TGTGCCAGCAGTTTACTCGCAAGGGGTCACGAGCAGTACTTC.

A few counts support this clone. The chain has TRBV4-1 and TRBJ1-2, with TRBD1 matching 9 bases. CDR1 MGHRA and CDR2 YSYEKL come from the germline V gene. Germline trimming cut 2 bases from V and 7 bases from J; bases unmatched to any gene: 8. The CDR3 contains 15 residues. In DNA, the CDR3 is TGCGCCAGCAGCCAACGTTGGGGACAGGGAATTGGCTACACCTTC. Its protein is CASSQRWGQGIGYTF.

The chain couples TRBV9 to TRBJ2-3; 9 bases fit TRBD2. V shed 1 base, J shed 0 bases, and the junction held 3 bases outside the gene matches. This CDR3 is built from 16 residues. Germline V CDR1 and CDR2: SGDLS, YYNGEE. The CDR3 region is CASSVRLADSTDTQYF. The CDR3 nucleotides read TGTGCCAGCAGCGTACGACTAGCGGACAGCACAGATACGCAGTATTTT.

This clone was seen more than once but under ten times. The chain joins TRBV9 to TRBJ1-2, with D hard to call. In germline, CDR1 is SGDLS, CDR2 YYNGEE. This CDR3 is 16 amino acids long. V was shortened by 4 bases and J by 3 bases, with 19 bases between the two germline ends. The CDR3 region is CASSPQTTSSHYGYTF. CDR3 nucleotides: TGTGCCAGCAGCCCGCAGACGACAAGTTCTCACTATGGCTACACCTTC.